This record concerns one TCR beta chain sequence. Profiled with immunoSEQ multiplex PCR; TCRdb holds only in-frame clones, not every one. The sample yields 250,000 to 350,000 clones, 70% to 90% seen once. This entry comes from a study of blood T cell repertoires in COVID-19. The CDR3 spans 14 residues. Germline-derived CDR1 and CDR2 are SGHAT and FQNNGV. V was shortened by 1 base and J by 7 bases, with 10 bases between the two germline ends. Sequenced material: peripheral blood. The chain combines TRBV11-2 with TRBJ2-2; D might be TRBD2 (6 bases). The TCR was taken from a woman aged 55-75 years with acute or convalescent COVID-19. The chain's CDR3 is CASSLGRVIGELFF. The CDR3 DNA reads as TGTGCCAGCAGCTTAGGGAGGGTAATCGGGGAGCTGTTTTTT.